This TCR beta chain was documented in a study of early stage breast cancer tumors. Study-level findings and limits: In about 90% of the 16 patients, blood comparison separated tumor from normal breast. Bulk DNA sequencing of unsorted cells missed chain pairing and markers. Most shared enriched TCRB sequences were commonly generated ones.

Blood replicates held 0.5 ug DNA, tumor or normal breast approximately 1.5 ug, two each. TCRdb's copy holds only in-frame clones and misses some; the assay was immunoSEQ multiplex PCR. The data show 30,000 to 35,000 clones, roughly four fifths seen once. Only a few counts were recorded for this clone. The target antigen is unknown. Germline V gene lookup returns CDR1 SGHNT and CDR2 YYREEE (reference sequence). V was pared by 2 bases and J by 2 bases, with 7 bases between. This CDR3 comprises 13 residues. The chain carries TRBV5-4 and TRBJ1-2, with no clear D. The receptor was derived from a person in their 40s with breast cancer. Specimen: blood. The CDR3 coding sequence is TGTGCCAGCAGCTTCAGGACCAACTATGGCTACACCTTC. Translated: CASSFRTNYGYTF.